The rows below give T cell receptor beta chains drawn from one sample of a study of blood T cell repertoires in COVID-19. TCRdb keeps only in-frame clones here, not all; method: immunoSEQ multiplex PCR. The sample lists over 20,000 clones, 83% seen once, with about 6.3% in the top ten. Sequenced sample: peripheral blood. The receptors derive from a human donor in a cohort sampled during active COVID-19. Each CDR3 is given with its conserved first and last residue. Each record gives: J gene, V gene, D gene, clone size, CDR3 DNA, CDR3 protein. The D gene is left open where the match is weak. Not every row has a clone size; where given, it reads once, few, many or a size class.

TRBJ1-1,TRBV9,.,.,TGTGCCAGCAGCCCGGGACACAAGAACACTGAAGCTTTCTTT,CASSPGHKNTEAFF
TRBJ1-2,TRBV5-8,.,.,TGTGCCAGCAGCCTTGGACAGAATGGTGGCTACACCTTC,CASSLGQNGGYTF
TRBJ2-5,TRBV28,.,once,TGTGCCAGCCGCGGGACAGCGAAAGAGACCCAGTACTTC,CASRGTAKETQYF
TRBJ1-6,TRBV7-9,.,.,TGTGCCAGCAGCCCCGGGACCTATAATTCACCCCTCCACTTT,CASSPGTYNSPLHF
TRBJ2-7,TRBV18,TRBD1,.,TGTGCCAGCTCACCCTCGGGACAGCGGTACGAGCAGTACTTC,CASSPSGQRYEQYF
TRBJ2-2,TRBV3-1/TRBV3-2,.,.,TGTGCCAGCAGCCACGACGGGGTCAACGGCGGGGAGCTGTTTTTT,CASSHDGVNGGELFF
TRBJ1-2,TRBV9,TRBD1,few,TGTGCCAGCAGCCCCCGTACAGGGGGAGCAATCTATGGCTACACCTTC,CASSPRTGGAIYGYTF
TRBJ2-1,TRBV9,TRBD2,.,TGTGCCAGCAGCGTAGGTGGGGGGGCCTACAATGAGCAGTTCTTC,CASSVGGGAYNEQFF
TRBJ1-1,TRBV3-1/TRBV3-2,.,.,TGTGCCAGCAGCCAAGGGAAGAGGGTAACTTTCTTT,CASSQGKRVTFF
TRBJ2-3,TRBV11-2,.,once,TGTGCCAGCAGCTTATTTGCGGCGGGCACAGATACGCAGTATTTT,CASSLFAAGTDTQYF
TRBJ2-1,TRBV19,.,.,TGTGCCAGTAGTATACAGGGGCCCGGCAATGAGCAGTTCTTC,CASSIQGPGNEQFF
TRBJ1-6,TRBV27,.,.,TGTGCCAGCAGGGTGACAGATAATTCACCCCTCCACTTT,CASRVTDNSPLHF
TRBJ1-5,TRBV2,TRBD1,.,TGTGCCAGTTCTGGGAGGACAGGGGGCTCTCAGCCCCAGCATTTT,CASSGRTGGSQPQHF
TRBJ2-5,TRBV7-6,.,once,TGTGCCAGCAGCCCCCTCGGGACTGTCCAAGAGACCCAGTACTTC,CASSPLGTVQETQYF
TRBJ2-6,TRBV2,TRBD2,.,TGTGCCAGCAGTGGCTGGGCGGGGGGCTCTGGGGCCAACGTCCTGACTTTC,CASSGWAGGSGANVLTF
TRBJ2-3,TRBV12-3/TRBV12-4,.,.,TGTGCCAACAAGGCTGTGGGCGCAGATACGCAGTATTTT,CANKAVGADTQYF
TRBJ1-1,TRBV18,TRBD1,.,TGTGCCAGCTCACCGGGACAGAGCGATACTGAAGCTTTCTTT,CASSPGQSDTEAFF
TRBJ1-1,TRBV5-3,.,.,TGTGCCAGAAGCTTGCTCGTATCCTTTACAGGACGGTTGAACACTGAAGCTTTCTTT,CARSLLVSFTGRLNTEAFF
TRBJ1-5,TRBV4-2,.,few,TGTGCCAGCAGCCAATTAGGAGGGCCCCGCAATCAGCCCCAGCATTTT,CASSQLGGPRNQPQHF
TRBJ1-1,TRBV29-1,.,.,TGCAGCGCTGGACCCCGAGGGGGCACTGAAGCTTTCTTT,CSAGPRGGTEAFF
TRBJ1-1,TRBV19,.,few,TGTGCCAGTCGGGGGAGTGAAGCTTTCTTT,CASRGSEAFF
TRBJ2-3,TRBV13,.,.,TGTGCCAGCAGCTTAGGTCGGGGGGCCGGCACAGATACGCAGTATTTT,CASSLGRGAGTDTQYF
TRBJ2-1,TRBV5-1,.,.,TGCGCCAGCAGCTTTACAGGTTCCTTTTACAATGAGCAGTTCTTC,CASSFTGSFYNEQFF
TRBJ2-3,TRBV4-1,TRBD2,few,TGCGCCAGCAGCCGATCGGGACTAGCGGGGGGGCTTGATACGCAGTATTTT,CASSRSGLAGGLDTQYF
TRBJ1-4,TRBV3-1/TRBV3-2,.,.,TGTGCCAGCAGCCAGGGGCCGAATGAAAAACTGTTTTTT,CASSQGPNEKLFF
TRBJ1-5,TRBV7-8,.,.,TGTGCCAGCAGCTTAGGACCCGTGGGGCAGGGGCGGAATCAGCCCCAGCATTTT,CASSLGPVGQGRNQPQHF
TRBJ1-1,TRBV5-5,TRBD1,.,TGTGCCAGCGGAAGACAGGGGCTAGGTGAAGCTTTCTTT,CASGRQGLGEAFF
TRBJ2-1,TRBV2,.,.,TGTGCCAGCGGGGAGAGCTCCTACAATGAGCAGTTCTTC,CASGESSYNEQFF
TRBJ2-7,TRBV28,.,.,TGTGCCAGCAGTTTAGACAGTTTCTACGAGCAGTACTTC,CASSLDSFYEQYF
TRBJ1-1,TRBV28,.,.,TGTGCCAGCAGTTTCGAGGGCACTGAAGCTTTCTTT,CASSFEGTEAFF
TRBJ1-2,TRBV3-1/TRBV3-2,.,.,TGTGCCAGCAGCCAAAGGTCCCCTGACAGTTGGGATGGCTACACCTTC,CASSQRSPDSWDGYTF
TRBJ2-1,TRBV3-1/TRBV3-2,TRBD2,few,TGTGCCAGCAGCCAAGGCGTCGGGACTAGCGGTTATGAGCAGTTCTTC,CASSQGVGTSGYEQFF
TRBJ2-2,TRBV7-9,TRBD2,once,TGTGCCAGCAGTCCCGGGACTAGCGTCCTCTCGAACACCGGGGAGCTGTTTTTT,CASSPGTSVLSNTGELFF
TRBJ2-2,TRBV5-1,.,.,TGCGCCAGCAGCTTGACTACTAGCACCGGGGAGCTGTTTTTT,CASSLTTSTGELFF
TRBJ1-3,TRBV29-1,.,.,TGCAGCGTTCGTTTAATGAGTGGAAACACCATATATTTT,CSVRLMSGNTIYF
TRBJ1-4,TRBV10-2,.,.,TGCGCCAGCAGTGACCCAGGAACTGAGAATGAAAAACTGTTTTTT,CASSDPGTENEKLFF
TRBJ2-7,TRBV28,.,.,TGTGCCAGCAGTCCGAGGAGGGGATTACGCGAGCAGTACTTC,CASSPRRGLREQYF
TRBJ1-3,TRBV7-9,.,.,TGTGCCAGCAGCCGAGTCGGGGGTATTGGAAACACCATATATTTT,CASSRVGGIGNTIYF
TRBJ1-1,TRBV30,TRBD1,.,TGTGCCTGGAGTGAATTATCTTTTGGACAGGGCGGAACTGAAGCTTTCTTT,CAWSELSFGQGGTEAFF
TRBJ2-2,TRBV7-9,TRBD1,.,TGTGCCAGCAGCGAGACACAGGGGGCAGCGGCCGGGGAGCTGTTTTTT,CASSETQGAAAGELFF
TRBJ2-5,TRBV6-5,TRBD2,.,TGTGCCAGCACCGACGGGGGGGGTTCGGAGACCCAGTACTTC,CASTDGGGSETQYF
TRBJ2-6,TRBV6-5,.,.,TGTGCCAGCACTAGGGGCTCTGGGGCCAACGTCCTGACTTTC,CASTRGSGANVLTF
TRBJ1-4,TRBV5-4,.,.,TGTGCCAGCAGCCCCGGGGGGGGGATGACTGAAAAACTGTTTTTT,CASSPGGGMTEKLFF
TRBJ1-6,TRBV18,TRBD1,.,TGTGCCAGCTCACTTGAGAGGGACAGGGGTTTCTCACCCCTCCACTTT,CASSLERDRGFSPLHF
TRBJ1-1,TRBV5-4,TRBD1,.,TGTGCCAGCAGCTTGCAGGGGGCGTCCACTGAAGCTTTCTTT,CASSLQGASTEAFF
TRBJ1-1,TRBV10-3,.,.,TGTGCCATCAGGGAAGGGAGCAACACTGAAGCTTTCTTT,CAIREGSNTEAFF
TRBJ1-2,TRBV12-3/TRBV12-4,.,.,TGTGCCAGCAGTTTGGGGAGTAGCTCTGGCTACACCTTC,CASSLGSSSGYTF